This T cell receptor beta chain was sequenced for a study of blood T cell repertoires in COVID-19. Background on the study: Samples representing acute and convalescent COVID-19 were sourced from the United States, Italy and Spain. T cells, B-cell-depleted T cells, or PBMCs supplied cDNA or gDNA.

Authors' methods: Reference gene primer amplification gave estimated nucleated cell counts. Measured with immunoSEQ multiplex PCR; TCRdb has only the in-frame clones, and not every one. From that table come the V and J calls and clone size; the DNA was used to work out D and trimming. In the table there are approximately 36,000 clones, approximately 74% of which are singletons. In germline, CDR1 is SGHTS, CDR2 YDEGEE. The V end was cut by 3 bases, the J end by 6 bases, with 14 bases between. CDR3 size: 14 residues. This chain uses TRBV5-8 with TRBJ2-3, with a weak D call TRBD1 (5 bases). This TCR was recovered from a man aged 65 to 79 with COVID-19, enrolled during active disease. Material for sequencing was peripheral blood. CDR3 in amino acids: CASSSILPGDTQYF. CDR3 in DNA: TGTGCCAGCAGCTCGATCCTACCAGGGGATACGCAGTATTTT.